These 20 T cell receptor beta chains came from one sample sequenced in a study of T-cell memory formation after mild COVID-19. Via MiXCR, TCRdb re-called the 5' RACE reads, giving one row per CDR3 protein. Altogether about 180,000 distinct CDR3 sequences are present, around a sixth being singletons, with the ten largest covering roughly 4%. The sample comprised PBMCs or a T cell subset sorted from them (not recorded which). These TCRs come from a man aged 18 to 35 who had mild COVID-19 (a few samples of this study predate the infection). Cell type and time point are not known.

This chain joins TRBV5-5 and TRBJ1-3; no reliable D call. Between the trimmed V and J ends, which lost 2 bases and 0 bases, there was a span of 9 bases. The germline V gene has CDR1 SGHKS and CDR2 YYEKEE (reference sequence). The CDR3 sequence is 15 residues long. The CDR3 bases are TGTGCCAGCAGCTTAACCAGTGTCTCTGGAAACACCATATATTTT. This translates into CASSLTSVSGNTIYF.

This clonotype was counted between two and nine times. The chain links TRBV12-3 or TRBV12-4 to TRBJ2-2; 7 nucleotides match TRBD2. This CDR3 is built from 15 residues. V shed 6 bases and J 2 bases; nucleotides not matched to a gene: 6. The CDR3 here is CASRGTNPNTGELFF. CDR3 nucleotide sequence: TGTGCCAGCAGGGGGACTAACCCTAACACCGGGGAGCTGTTTTTT.

This clonotype was counted between two and nine times. The gene calls are TRBV20-1 and TRBJ1-2; a possible D gene is TRBD1 (5 bases). V shed 3 bases and J shed 0 bases, with 17 bases lying between them. The germline V gene has CDR1 DFQATT and CDR2 SNEGSKA (reference sequence). This CDR3 region has 16 residues. This CDR3 is CSASIGAGRANYGYTF. The CDR3 DNA follows: TGCAGTGCTAGCATTGGGGCAGGGCGAGCTAACTATGGCTACACCTTC.

The CDR3 bases are TGTGCCAGCAGCTTAGTGACCTTAACGGGACGGACAAACAATGAGCAGTTCTTC. It specifies CASSLVTLTGRTNNEQFF. The V gene is TRBV7-2, the J gene TRBJ2-1; the D call may be TRBD1 or TRBD2 (5 bases each). The length of the CDR3 is 18 residues. Trimming cost V 1 base and J 5 bases, with 21 bases left between them. Germline V gene lookup returns CDR1 SGHTA and CDR2 FQGNSA.

V and J are TRBV5-1 and TRBJ1-6; D unresolved. Germline V CDR1 and CDR2: SGHRS, YFSETQ. The CDR3 runs to 16 residues. Trimming stripped 0 bases from V and 5 bases from J, with 12 bases between. CDR3 sequence (DNA): TGCGCCAGCAGCTTGGATGTGGCAGAAAATAATTCACCCCTCCACTTT. This codes for CASSLDVAENNSPLHF. Supplemented by reference TRBV5-1 and TRBJ1-6, the full variable domain reads KAGVTQTPRYLIKTRGQQVTLSCSPISGHRSVSWYQQTPGQGLQFLFEYFSETQRNKGNFPGRFSGRQFSNSRSEMNVSTLELGDSALYLCASSLDVAENNSPLHFGNGTRLTVT.

In its sample, this clonotype was seen a few times. The rearrangement uses TRBV7-9 and TRBJ1-5, with D tentatively TRBD1 (5 bases). V dropped 5 bases and J dropped 2 bases, with 16 bases sitting between them. The length of the CDR3 is 16 residues. Germline V gene lookup returns CDR1 SEHNR and CDR2 FQNEAQ (reference sequence). The DNA for the CDR3 is TGTGCCAGCAGCCCCACAGGTGCCGGTCGCAATCAGCCCCAGCATTTT. Translation: CASSPTGAGRNQPQHF.

This clonotype was counted a few times. This rearrangement joins TRBV12-3 or TRBV12-4 to TRBJ1-5; D remains unclear. The CDR3 sequence is 12 residues long. The V and J ends lost 4 bases and 9 bases respectively, with 10 bases between them. CDR3 amino acids: CASSSVRTPQHF. DNA for the CDR3: TGTGCCAGCAGTTCGGTCAGGACGCCCCAGCATTTT.

This clonotype was counted between two and nine times. V gene TRBV7-2 combines with J gene TRBJ2-7; 14 bases are a match to TRBD2. J gave up 1 base and V 4 bases, and 9 bases lay outside the gene matches. Germline CDR1 SGHTA, CDR2 FQGNSA. This CDR3 spans 18 amino acids. The CDR3 nucleotides read TGTGCCAGCAGCTCCCAAGGGACTAGCGGGGGCCTTTCCTACGAGCAGTACTTC. It codes for CASSSQGTSGGLSYEQYF.

This clonotype was observed at least ten times. V usage is TRBV29-1 and J usage is TRBJ1-5, with a weak D call TRBD1 (5 bases). The CDR3 extends over 14 amino acids. The germline gives CDR1 SQVTM, CDR2 ANQGSEA. The germline V and J ends were trimmed by 4 bases and 3 bases, with 13 bases remaining between them. The CDR3 DNA follows: TGCAGCGTTGGCGACAGCAATAACAATCAGCCCCAGCATTTT. Amino acid sequence: CSVGDSNNNQPQHF.

This clonotype was found a few times. This rearrangement joins TRBV27 to TRBJ2-7, with TRBD1 identical over 7 bases. Germline-derived CDR1 and CDR2 are MNHEY and SMNVEV (reference sequence). This CDR3 region has 13 residues. V was clipped by 7 bases and J by 6 bases; unmatched bases: 9. The CDR3 region is CASNWDSTGEQYF. The CDR3, as DNA: TGTGCCAGCAACTGGGACAGTACCGGCGAGCAGTACTTC.

The chain joins TRBV20-1 to TRBJ1-5; D is perhaps TRBD1 (6 bases). Germline CDR1 and CDR2: DFQATT and SNEGSKA (reference sequence). CDR3 length: 15 residues. Between the trimmed V and J ends, which lost 1 base and 3 bases, there was a span of 13 bases. This CDR3 reads CSARVQGRFNQPQHF. The CDR3, as DNA: TGCAGTGCTAGAGTCCAGGGGCGGTTCAATCAGCCCCAGCATTTT.

This clonotype occurred a few times. This rearrangement joins TRBV20-1 to TRBJ2-5; D remains ambiguous. The CDR3 is made up of 15 amino acids. The germline CDR1 and CDR2 sequences are DFQATT and SNEGSKA (reference sequence). V was cut by 3 bases and J by 2 bases, with 16 bases left in between. CDR3 nucleotides: TGCAGTGCTAGGCCTCGGACCCTGAGGCAAGAGACCCAGTACTTC. Translation gives CSARPRTLRQETQYF.

The chain uses TRBV9 and TRBJ1-6; D is ambiguous. The V end was cut by 0 bases, the J end by 7 bases, with 17 bases between. The germline gives CDR1 SGDLS, CDR2 YYNGEE. CDR3 size: 17 residues. CDR3 region: CASSVESLAAPNSPLHF. CDR3 DNA sequence: TGTGCCAGCAGCGTAGAGAGTCTTGCGGCGCCCAATTCACCCCTCCACTTT. The variable domain in full, with the rest retrieved from reference TRBV9 and TRBJ1-6, is DSGVTQTPKHLITATGQRVTLRCSPRSGDLSVYWYQQSLDQGLQFLIQYYNGEERAKGNILERFSAQQFPDLHSELNLSSLELGDSALYFCASSVESLAAPNSPLHFGNGTRLTVT.

The chain is built from TRBV20-1 and TRBJ2-1; a weak D match, TRBD2 (5 bases). Trimming stripped 3 bases from V and 4 bases from J, with 13 bases between. CDR3 length equals 14 residues. Per germline, CDR1 DFQATT and CDR2 SNEGSKA (reference sequence). The DNA of the CDR3 is TGCAGTGCTAGTCTGGCCCGAGGGTACAATGAGCAGTTCTTC. It encodes CSASLARGYNEQFF.

This clonotype was seen more than once but under ten times. V and J are TRBV9 and TRBJ2-5; possibly TRBD1 or TRBD2 for D (7 bases each). CDR3 length equals 15 residues. Looked up from germline, CDR1 is SGDLS and CDR2 is YYNGEE. V was clipped by 0 bases and J by 3 bases, with 12 bases between them. CDR3 in amino acids: CASSVEQGREETQYF. CDR3 DNA: TGTGCCAGCAGCGTAGAACAGGGGAGGGAAGAGACCCAGTACTTC.

Only a few counts were recorded for this clonotype. The CDR3 sequence: CASGNLQGNQPQHF. The CDR3 nucleotides are TGCGCCAGCGGAAATCTACAGGGGAATCAGCCCCAGCATTTT. The V and J genes are TRBV10-2 and TRBJ1-5, with 7 nucleotides matching TRBD1. CDR3 size: 14 residues. J gave up 4 bases and V 8 bases, and 8 bases lay outside the gene matches. Germline CDR1 WSHSY, CDR2 SAAADI.

The chain joins TRBV7-8 to TRBJ1-6; possibly TRBD1 for D (5 bases). The germline V gene encodes CDR1 SGHVS and CDR2 FQNEAQ. V was pared by 2 bases and J by 0 bases, with 5 bases between. The CDR3 has 15 residues. The CDR3 DNA is TGTGCCAGCAGCTTACAGGGCTCCTATAATTCACCCCTCCACTTT. Protein product: CASSLQGSYNSPLHF.

The chain joins TRBV16 to TRBJ1-5, with D maybe TRBD1 (5 bases). Deletions cut 0 bases from V and 2 bases from J, with 8 bases between. CDR1 and CDR2 from the germline V gene are KGHSY and FQNENV. This CDR3 is 15 amino acids long. CDR3: CASSQSGRGNQPQHF. In nucleotides, the CDR3 is TGTGCCAGCAGCCAATCGGGCAGGGGCAATCAGCCCCAGCATTTT.

This clonotype was detected only a few times. V usage is TRBV29-1 and J usage is TRBJ2-5, with 11 bases identical to TRBD2. Per the germline V gene, CDR1 is SQVTM and CDR2 is ANQGSEA. The CDR3 is 16 amino acids. J was trimmed by 7 bases and V by 5 bases; bases with no gene match: 15. As DNA, the CDR3 is TGCAGCGTTAATCTAGCGGGGGGCGCTTATAAGGGGACCCAGTACTTC. Residues: CSVNLAGGAYKGTQYF.

The V gene is TRBV4-3, the J gene TRBJ2-5; D is unclear. V lost 1 base and J 0 bases, leaving 12 bases between the germline ends. CDR1 and CDR2 from the germline V gene are LGHNA and YSLEER. The CDR3 covers 16 residues. CDR3 DNA sequence: TGCGCCAGCAGCCAAGGTCTGGCAGAGAACCAAGAGACCCAGTACTTC. Encoded protein: CASSQGLAENQETQYF.